This T cell receptor beta chain was recovered during a study of shared clonotypes between healthy human individuals. Study context: Per donor, three plates held CD4 naive cells, three held CD4 memory, two held CD8 naive and one held CD8 memory. Study-wide results and limits: Non-shared clonotypes were found to have lower generation probabilities than the clonotypes that were shared by all four of the sorted-subset donors. Tissues were not sampled, only blood, and their repertoires likely differ.

Germline V gene lookup returns CDR1 MNHNY and CDR2 SVGAGI (reference sequence). V lost 0 bases, J lost 1 base, and 10 bases lay in between. The length of the CDR3 is 16 residues. A word on this clone: Antigen: not known.

Samples underwent the assay at deep level. Measured with immunoSEQ multiplex PCR; TCRdb has only the in-frame clones, and not every one. The sample comprises hundreds of thousands of clones, roughly 70% of which are singletons, and approximately 1.7% rests with the top ten. Source material: memory CD4+ T cells sorted from blood. The sample's subset: CD45RA-negative fraction. This TCR derives from a woman aged 25 to 39 in good health. This rearrangement joins TRBV6-6 to TRBJ1-5, with D perhaps matching TRBD1 (6 bases). The CDR3 reads CASSYSGGLSNQPQHF. CDR3 sequence (DNA): TGTGCCAGCAGTTACTCGGGGGGGCTGAGCAATCAGCCCCAGCATTTT.